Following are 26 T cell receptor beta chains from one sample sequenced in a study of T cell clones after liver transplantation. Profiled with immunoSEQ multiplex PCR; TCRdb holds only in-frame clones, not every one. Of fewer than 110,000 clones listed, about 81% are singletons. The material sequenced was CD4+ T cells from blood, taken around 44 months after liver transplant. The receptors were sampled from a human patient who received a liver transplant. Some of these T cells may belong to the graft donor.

CDR3: CASSPRATGTDTQYF. Written as DNA, the CDR3 is TGTGCCAGCAGCCCGCGGGCGACAGGGACAGATACGCAGTATTTT. The J gene is TRBJ2-3, the V gene TRBV7-3, with 7 positions matching TRBD1. The CDR3 covers 15 residues. CDR1 is SGHTA and CDR2 is FQGTGA in the germline V gene. The trim removed 5 bases at V and 3 bases at J, leaving 8 bases unmatched.

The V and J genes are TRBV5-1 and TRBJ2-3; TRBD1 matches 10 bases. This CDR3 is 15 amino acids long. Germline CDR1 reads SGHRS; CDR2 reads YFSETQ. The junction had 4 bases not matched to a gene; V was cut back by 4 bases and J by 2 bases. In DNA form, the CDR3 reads TGCGCCAGCAGCCTGGACAGGGGGGACACAGATACGCAGTATTTT. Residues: CASSLDRGDTDTQYF.

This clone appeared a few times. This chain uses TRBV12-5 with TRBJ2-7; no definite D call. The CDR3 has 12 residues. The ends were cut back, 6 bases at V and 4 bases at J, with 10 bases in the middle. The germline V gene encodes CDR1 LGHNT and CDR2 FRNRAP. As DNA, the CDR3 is TGTGCTAGTGGCCTGAGCCCTTACGAGCAGTACTTC. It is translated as CASGLSPYEQYF.

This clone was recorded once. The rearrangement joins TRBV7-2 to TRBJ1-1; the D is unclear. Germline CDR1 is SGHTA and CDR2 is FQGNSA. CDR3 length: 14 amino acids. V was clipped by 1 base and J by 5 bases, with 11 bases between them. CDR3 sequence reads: CASSLEGGLTEAFF. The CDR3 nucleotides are TGTGCCAGCAGCTTAGAGGGAGGATTAACTGAAGCTTTCTTT.

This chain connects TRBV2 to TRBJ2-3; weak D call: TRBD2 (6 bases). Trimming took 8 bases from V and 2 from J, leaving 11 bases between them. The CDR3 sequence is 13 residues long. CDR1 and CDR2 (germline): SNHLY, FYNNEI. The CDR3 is CASGDSFTDTQYF. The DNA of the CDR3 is TGTGCCAGCGGGGACTCATTCACAGATACGCAGTATTTT.

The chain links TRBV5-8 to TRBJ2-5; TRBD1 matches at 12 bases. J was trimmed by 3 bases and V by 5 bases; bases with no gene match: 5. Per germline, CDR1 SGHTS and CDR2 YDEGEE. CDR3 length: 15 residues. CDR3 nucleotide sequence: TGTGCCAGCAGAACCGGGACAGGGGGCAAAGAGACCCAGTACTTC. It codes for CASRTGTGGKETQYF.

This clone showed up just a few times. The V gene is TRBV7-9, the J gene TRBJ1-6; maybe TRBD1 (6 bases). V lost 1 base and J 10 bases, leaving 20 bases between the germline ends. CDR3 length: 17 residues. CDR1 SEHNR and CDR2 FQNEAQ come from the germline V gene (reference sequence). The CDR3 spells CASSLGIGDRLLSPLHF. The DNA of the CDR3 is TGTGCCAGCAGCTTAGGAATCGGAGACAGGCTTTTATCACCCCTCCACTTT.

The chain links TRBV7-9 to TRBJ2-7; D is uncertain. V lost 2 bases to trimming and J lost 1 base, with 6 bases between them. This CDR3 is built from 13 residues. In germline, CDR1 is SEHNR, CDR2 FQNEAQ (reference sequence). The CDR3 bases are TGTGCCAGCAGCTTAATACCGTCCTACGAGCAGTACTTC. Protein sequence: CASSLIPSYEQYF. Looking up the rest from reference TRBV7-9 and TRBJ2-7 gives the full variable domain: DTGVSQNPRHKITKRGQNVTFRCDPISEHNRLYWYRQTLGQGPEFLTYFQNEAQLEKSRLLSDRFSAERPKGSFSTLEIQRTEQGDSAMYLCASSLIPSYEQYFGPGTRLTVT.

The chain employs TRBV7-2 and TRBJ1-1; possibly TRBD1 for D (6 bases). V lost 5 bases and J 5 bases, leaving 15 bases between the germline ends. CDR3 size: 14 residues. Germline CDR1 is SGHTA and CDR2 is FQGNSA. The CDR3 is CASSPRQARTEAFF. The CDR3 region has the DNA TGTGCCAGCAGCCCCCGACAGGCTCGGACTGAAGCTTTCTTT.

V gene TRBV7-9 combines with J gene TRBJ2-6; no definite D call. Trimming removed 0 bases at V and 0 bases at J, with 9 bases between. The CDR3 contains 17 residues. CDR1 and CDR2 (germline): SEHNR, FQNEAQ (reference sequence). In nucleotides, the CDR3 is TGTGCCAGCAGCTTAGCGGGCACGCGCTCTGGGGCCAACGTCCTGACTTTC. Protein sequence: CASSLAGTRSGANVLTF.

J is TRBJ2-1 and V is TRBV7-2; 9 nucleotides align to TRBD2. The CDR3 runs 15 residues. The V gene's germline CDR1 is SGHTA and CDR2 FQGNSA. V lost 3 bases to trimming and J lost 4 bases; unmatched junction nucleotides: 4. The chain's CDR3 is CASSFRTSEYNEQFF. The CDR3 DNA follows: TGTGCCAGCAGCTTCCGGACTAGCGAATACAATGAGCAGTTCTTC.

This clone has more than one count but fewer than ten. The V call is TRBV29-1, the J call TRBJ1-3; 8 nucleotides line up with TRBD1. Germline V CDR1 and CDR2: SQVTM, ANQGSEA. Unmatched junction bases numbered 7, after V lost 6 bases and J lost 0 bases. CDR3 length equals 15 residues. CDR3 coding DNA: TGCAGCGTCACCTCAGGGGGCGGCTCTGGAAACACCATATATTTT. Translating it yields CSVTSGGGSGNTIYF.

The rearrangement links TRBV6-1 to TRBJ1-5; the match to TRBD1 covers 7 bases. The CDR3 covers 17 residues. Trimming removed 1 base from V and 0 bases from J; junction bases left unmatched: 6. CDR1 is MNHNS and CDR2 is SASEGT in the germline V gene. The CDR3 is CASSEVRGQYSNQPQHF. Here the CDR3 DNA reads TGTGCCAGCAGTGAAGTAAGGGGACAGTATAGCAATCAGCCCCAGCATTTT.

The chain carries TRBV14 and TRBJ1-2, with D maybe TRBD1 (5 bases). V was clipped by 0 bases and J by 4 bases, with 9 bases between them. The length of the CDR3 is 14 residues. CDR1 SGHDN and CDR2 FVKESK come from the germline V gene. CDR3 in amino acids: CASSQEQGGYGYTF. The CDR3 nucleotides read TGTGCCAGCAGCCAAGAGCAGGGAGGCTATGGCTACACCTTC.

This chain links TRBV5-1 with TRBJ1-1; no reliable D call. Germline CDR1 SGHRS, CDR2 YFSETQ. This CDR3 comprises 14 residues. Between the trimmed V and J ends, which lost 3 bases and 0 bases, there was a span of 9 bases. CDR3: CASSSGPMNTEAFF. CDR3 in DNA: TGCGCCAGCAGCTCCGGGCCGATGAACACTGAAGCTTTCTTT.

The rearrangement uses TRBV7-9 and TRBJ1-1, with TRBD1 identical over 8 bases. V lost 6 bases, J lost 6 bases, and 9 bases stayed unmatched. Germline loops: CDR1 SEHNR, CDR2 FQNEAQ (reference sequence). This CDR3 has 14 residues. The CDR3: CASRKATGVSEAFF. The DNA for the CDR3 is TGTGCCAGCAGAAAGGCGACAGGGGTCTCTGAAGCTTTCTTT.

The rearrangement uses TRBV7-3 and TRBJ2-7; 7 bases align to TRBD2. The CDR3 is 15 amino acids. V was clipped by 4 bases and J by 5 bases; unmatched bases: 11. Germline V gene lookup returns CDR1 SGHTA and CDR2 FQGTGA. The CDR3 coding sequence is TGTGCCAGCAGCTCGTCTGGGGGACGGGGGGACGAGCAGTACTTC. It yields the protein CASSSSGGRGDEQYF.

Written as DNA, the CDR3 is TGTGCCAGCAGCCCCCTTCTAGCGGGAGTGGGGAGTGAGCAGTTCTTC. Protein sequence: CASSPLLAGVGSEQFF. This chain uses TRBV9 with TRBJ2-1; 10 bases agree with TRBD2. Germline V lookup: CDR1 SGDLS, CDR2 YYNGEE. V trimming: 4 bases; J trimming: 9 bases; junction bases outside the gene matches: 13. CDR3 length: 16 residues.

The CDR3 DNA reads as TGTGCCAGCAGCTTAGAGGGAGTCCCATCTGGAAACACCATATATTTT. Translating gives CASSLEGVPSGNTIYF. J is TRBJ1-3 and V is TRBV7-3; D is unclear. V dropped 2 bases and J dropped 1 base, with 12 bases sitting between them. CDR1 is SGHTA and CDR2 is FQGTGA in the germline V gene. This CDR3 has 16 amino acids.

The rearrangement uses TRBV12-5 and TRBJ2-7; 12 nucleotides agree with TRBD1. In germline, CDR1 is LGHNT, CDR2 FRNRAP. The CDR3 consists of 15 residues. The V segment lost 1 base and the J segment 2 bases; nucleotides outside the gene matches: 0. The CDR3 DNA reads TGTGCTAGTGGTTTGGGGGACAGGGGGCCCTACGAGCAGTACTTC. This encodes CASGLGDRGPYEQYF. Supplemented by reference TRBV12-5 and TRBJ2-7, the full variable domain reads DARVTQTPRHKVTEMGQEVTMRCQPILGHNTVFWYRQTMMQGLELLAYFRNRAPLDDSGMPKDRFSAEMPDATLATLKIQPSEPRDSAVYFCASGLGDRGPYEQYFGPGTRLTVT.

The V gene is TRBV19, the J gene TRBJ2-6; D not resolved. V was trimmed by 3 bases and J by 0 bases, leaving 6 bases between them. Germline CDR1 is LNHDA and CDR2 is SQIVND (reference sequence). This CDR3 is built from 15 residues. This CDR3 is CASSISSSGANVLTF. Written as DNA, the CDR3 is TGTGCCAGTAGTATTTCATCCTCTGGGGCCAACGTCCTGACTTTC.

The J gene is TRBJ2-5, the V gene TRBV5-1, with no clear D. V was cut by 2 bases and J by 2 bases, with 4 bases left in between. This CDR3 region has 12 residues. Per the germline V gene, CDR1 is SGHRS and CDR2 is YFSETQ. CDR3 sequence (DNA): TGCGCCAGCAGCTTCCCGCAAGAGACCCAGTACTTC. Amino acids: CASSFPQETQYF.

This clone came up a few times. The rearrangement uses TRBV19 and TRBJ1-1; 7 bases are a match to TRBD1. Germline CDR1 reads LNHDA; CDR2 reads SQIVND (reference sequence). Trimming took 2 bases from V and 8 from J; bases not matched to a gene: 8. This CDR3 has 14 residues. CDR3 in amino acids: CASSILRGQPEAFF. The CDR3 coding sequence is TGTGCCAGTAGTATATTGCGGGGACAGCCCGAAGCTTTCTTT.

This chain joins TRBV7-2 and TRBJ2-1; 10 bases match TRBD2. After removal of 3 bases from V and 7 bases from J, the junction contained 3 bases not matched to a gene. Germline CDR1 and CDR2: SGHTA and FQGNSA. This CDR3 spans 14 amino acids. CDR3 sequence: CASSLGLAYNEQFF. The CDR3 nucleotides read TGTGCCAGCAGCTTGGGACTAGCGTATAATGAGCAGTTCTTC.

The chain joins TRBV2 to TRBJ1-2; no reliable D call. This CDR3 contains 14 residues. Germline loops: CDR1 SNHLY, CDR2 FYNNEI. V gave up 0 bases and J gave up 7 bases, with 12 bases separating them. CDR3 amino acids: CASSEALRGIGYTF. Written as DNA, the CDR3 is TGTGCCAGCAGTGAAGCGCTTCGGGGAATTGGCTACACCTTC.

This CDR3 reads CAWRPSGRGTETQYF. CDR3 nucleotide sequence: TGTGCCTGGAGACCCAGTGGCAGGGGGACTGAGACCCAGTACTTC. V usage is TRBV30 and J usage is TRBJ2-5, with a weak D call TRBD1 (7 bases). This CDR3 contains 15 residues. V gave up 3 bases and J gave up 5 bases, with 19 bases separating them. In germline, CDR1 is GTSNPN, CDR2 SVGIG (reference sequence).